These 17 T cell receptor beta chains share one sample of origin, sequenced in a study of T cell repertoires in cytomegalovirus infection. No antigen has been assigned to these receptors. Using its own MiXCR run on the reads, TCRdb lists one record per CDR3 protein. The sample records 700,000 to 850,000 distinct CDR3 sequences, approximately 32% being singletons. The sequenced sample was cultured CD8+ T cells from PBMCs, obtained from culture after CMV antigen stimulation. The receptors were sampled from a human donor in good health (CMV status not recorded). Some clones in this sample may be carry-over from other donors' samples.

This rearrangement joins TRBV6-6 to TRBJ2-1; 7 bases fit TRBD1. J gave up 5 bases and V 7 bases, and 11 bases lay outside the gene matches. Germline CDR1 is MNHNY and CDR2 is SVGAGI (reference sequence). The CDR3 runs to 15 residues. The CDR3 sequence: CASNRRQGNDNEQFF. For the CDR3, the DNA is TGTGCCAGCAACCGTCGACAGGGTAACGACAATGAGCAGTTCTTC.

This clonotype appeared a single time. Compared with germline, one end of the junction differs, possibly owing to a read error. This rearrangement joins TRBV12-5 to TRBJ1-2; D unresolved. The germline gives CDR1 LGHNT, CDR2 FRNRAP. This CDR3 has 17 amino acids. CDR3 residues: CASCFGREDGFNYGYTF. CDR3 sequence (DNA): TGTGCTAGTTGTTTTGGTAGAGAGGACGGATTTAACTATGGCTACACCTTC.

This clonotype was counted a few times. This sequence joins TRBV4-1 and TRBJ1-2; D is undetermined. V lost 1 base to trimming and J lost 3 bases, with 9 bases between them. The CDR3 contains 14 residues. Germline loops: CDR1 MGHRA, CDR2 YSYEKL. The CDR3 sequence is CASSQVRGDYGYTF. The CDR3, as DNA: TGCGCCAGCAGCCAAGTACGAGGCGACTATGGCTACACCTTC.

About this clonotype: This could be a read error, since a much larger clone is one nucleotide away. This chain joins TRBV6-1 and TRBJ1-5; possible D gene TRBD1, 5 bases. The germline V gene encodes CDR1 MNHNS and CDR2 SASEGT. CDR3 size: 18 residues. Trimming took off 2 bases at V and 0 bases at J, with 17 bases between the two ends. The CDR3 loop is CASSETLVTGHSNQPQHF. The CDR3 DNA reads TGTGCCAGCAGTGAAACACTCGTTACGGGGCATAGCAATCAGCCCCAGCATTTT.

V usage is TRBV19 and J usage is TRBJ1-2; TRBD1 is a possible D gene (5 bases). The germline V gene encodes CDR1 LNHDA and CDR2 SQIVND (reference sequence). The CDR3 runs to 14 residues. V lost 4 bases and J lost 3, with 12 bases in between. The CDR3 DNA reads TGTGCCAGTAGTAAACCGGACACTGACTATGGCTACACCTTC. Encoded protein: CASSKPDTDYGYTF.

J is TRBJ2-5 and V is TRBV27, with D possibly TRBD2 on 7 matching bases. Germline V gene lookup returns CDR1 MNHEY and CDR2 SMNVEV (reference sequence). The V and J ends lost 5 bases and 5 bases respectively, with 12 bases between them. The CDR3 sequence is 13 residues long. CDR3 amino acids: CASSEAGAETQYF. The CDR3 bases are TGTGCCAGCAGTGAGGCGGGGGCTGAGACCCAGTACTTC.

The genes are TRBV6-2 or TRBV6-3 and TRBJ2-4; 8 bases map to TRBD1. The CDR3 sequence is 17 residues long. Trimming at V came to 2 bases and at J to 4 bases, leaving 10 bases not matched to a gene. CDR1 and CDR2 (germline): MNHEY, SVGEGT. The chain's CDR3 is CASSYRVAGTGKNIQYF. For the CDR3, the DNA is TGTGCCAGCAGTTACAGAGTTGCCGGGACAGGAAAAAACATTCAGTACTTC.

In its sample, this clonotype was seen a few times. This sequence joins TRBV12-3 or TRBV12-4 and TRBJ2-5; D gene ambiguous. The CDR3 has 14 residues. Trimming pared 2 bases from V and 1 base from J, leaving 8 bases between. CDR3 nucleotide sequence: TGTGCCAGCAGTTTATTCCAGAGCCAAGAGACCCAGTACTTC. It specifies CASSLFQSQETQYF.

The CDR3 nucleotides are TGTGCCAGCAGCCCTCAGGGGCGGGCCACAGATACGCAGTATTTT. The encoded protein is CASSPQGRATDTQYF. The chain couples TRBV4-2 to TRBJ2-3, with D possibly TRBD1 on 6 matching bases. The CDR3 covers 15 residues. V was cut by 4 bases and J by 2 bases, with 13 bases left in between. CDR1 LGHNA and CDR2 YNFKEQ come from the germline V gene.

Only a few counts were recorded for this clonotype. V is TRBV7-6 and J is TRBJ1-1; TRBD1 is a possible D gene (6 bases). This CDR3 has 15 amino acids. With 2 bases removed from V and 0 bases from J, the gap between germline ends came to 10 bases. Germline V gene lookup returns CDR1 SGHVS and CDR2 FNYEAQ. CDR3 loop: CASSLSAGVNTEAFF. The CDR3 DNA reads as TGTGCCAGCAGCTTATCGGCAGGGGTGAACACTGAAGCTTTCTTT.

A remark on this clonotype: Relative to the germline gene, one junction end is altered; a read error may explain this. The rearrangement joins TRBV12-3 or TRBV12-4 to TRBJ1-2; D call uncertain. CDR3 length: 14 residues. The CDR3 region has the DNA TGTGTCAGCAGTTCGCAGAACAGCCTCTATGGCTACACCTTC. It translates to CVSSSQNSLYGYTF.

This clonotype was observed a few times. The gene calls are TRBV4-1 and TRBJ1-1; D remains ambiguous. Trimming cost V 1 base and J 8 bases, with 20 bases left between them. CDR1 MGHRA and CDR2 YSYEKL come from the germline V gene. The CDR3 spans 16 residues. In DNA form, the CDR3 reads TGCGCCAGCAGCCAAGGGGCGGACTTAAATCACCCCGAAGCTTTCTTT. Its protein is CASSQGADLNHPEAFF.

The chain employs TRBV7-4 and TRBJ2-5, with 7 bases fitting TRBD1. In germline, CDR1 is SGHVT, CDR2 SQSDAQ. This CDR3 has 15 amino acids. The V segment lost 5 bases and the J segment 0 bases; nucleotides outside the gene matches: 6. The CDR3 is CASSDWDSNQETQYF. CDR3 DNA sequence: TGTGCCAGCAGCGACTGGGACAGCAACCAAGAGACCCAGTACTTC.

This clonotype was detected a few times. The chain joins TRBV9 to TRBJ2-3, with 10 nucleotides matching TRBD2. The CDR3 is 16 residues long. Germline V CDR1 and CDR2: SGDLS, YYNGEE. V gave up 3 bases and J gave up 0 bases; unmatched junction bases: 4. CDR3 DNA: TGTGCCAGCAGCGCTGGAGCGGGGGGGAGCACAGATACGCAGTATTTT. This gives the protein CASSAGAGGSTDTQYF. Based on the CDR3 plus reference TRBV9 and TRBJ2-3, the full variable domain is DSGVTQTPKHLITATGQRVTLRCSPRSGDLSVYWYQQSLDQGLQFLIQYYNGEERAKGNILERFSAQQFPDLHSELNLSSLELGDSALYFCASSAGAGGSTDTQYFGPGTRLTVL.

The V gene is TRBV5-6, the J gene TRBJ2-3, with a possible D match to TRBD1 (6 bases). V lost 2 bases and J lost 4, with 14 bases in between. The length of the CDR3 is 15 residues. From germline, CDR1 is SGHDT and CDR2 YYEEEE. CDR3 residues: CASSFYRVGSDTQYF. The CDR3 DNA reads TGTGCCAGCAGCTTCTACAGGGTCGGGTCAGATACGCAGTATTTT.

The J gene is TRBJ2-1, the V gene TRBV4-1; a weak D match, TRBD2 (6 bases). The V gene's germline CDR1 is MGHRA and CDR2 YSYEKL. Deletions cut 1 base from V and 7 bases from J, with 14 bases between. This CDR3 has 15 residues. The CDR3 DNA sequence: TGCGCCAGCAGCCAAGGCCCGGAGGGCTTGAATGAGCAGTTCTTC. Translating it yields CASSQGPEGLNEQFF.

The sample holds a few counts of this clonotype. The chain employs TRBV6-7 and TRBJ2-7; 9 nucleotides line up with TRBD2. TRBV6-7 is recorded as an ORF, its role being uncertain. This CDR3 is built from 14 residues. V was clipped by 9 bases and J by 6 bases; unmatched bases: 12. The DNA for the CDR3 is TGTGCCAGGAACTCGGGACTAGCTAAAGGCGAGCAGTACGTC. It translates to CARNSGLAKGEQYV.